This entry lists 28 T cell receptor beta chains sequenced from one sample in a study of CD8 T cells in ankylosing spondylitis (dated by TCRdb to 2016 to 2017). What the work shows at the level of the full study, not this receptor alone: Blood from ankylosing spondylitis patients appeared to be characterized by a TCR beta motif made up of several highly homologous amino acid variants.

These receptors lack a known antigen. Preparation of the library involved 5' RACE. The data were produced on an Illumina HiSeq 2500. The raw public reads went through TCRdb reprocessing: fastp at Q25, MiXCR clone calling, in-frame beta chains kept. Rows are combined by CDR3 protein, so each entry shows the most common genes and DNA. This sample is represented by 200,000 to 250,000 distinct CDR3 sequences; 15% to 20% of them were singletons. The top ten clones comprise approximately 46% of the sample. Sample: blood, either unsorted or a sorted T cell fraction (not recorded which). The receptors here all came from a male donor with ankylosing spondylitis.

This rearrangement joins TRBV27 to TRBJ2-2, with D tentatively TRBD1 or TRBD2 (6 bases each). CDR3 size: 15 residues. Trimming shortened V by 2 bases and J by 5 bases, and 12 bases separated the two germline ends. CDR1 and CDR2 (germline): MNHEY, SMNVEV (reference sequence). The CDR3 loop reads CASSLLGGGTGELFF. The CDR3 DNA is TGTGCCAGCAGTTTACTGGGGGGCGGGACCGGGGAGCTGTTTTTT.

There are a few counts of this clonotype. The rearrangement joins TRBV9 to TRBJ2-7, with D unclear. Deletions cut 2 bases from V and 2 bases from J, with 20 bases between. CDR1 is SGDLS and CDR2 is YYNGEE in the germline V gene. There are 17 residues in the CDR3. The DNA for the CDR3 is TGTGCCAGCAGCGTTAATAAGTACACCTCCAACACCTACGAGCAGTACTTC. Translating gives CASSVNKYTSNTYEQYF. Drawing the rest from reference TRBV9 and TRBJ2-7, the complete variable domain is DSGVTQTPKHLITATGQRVTLRCSPRSGDLSVYWYQQSLDQGLQFLIQYYNGEERAKGNILERFSAQQFPDLHSELNLSSLELGDSALYFCASSVNKYTSNTYEQYFGPGTRLTVT.

This clonotype has just a few counts. J is TRBJ2-7 and V is TRBV5-6; D call uncertain. The CDR3 has 15 residues. V was clipped by 4 bases and J by 0 bases, with 14 bases between them. Germline assignment: CDR1 SGHDT and CDR2 YYEEEE. CDR3 in amino acids: CASSPDRLASYEQYF. The CDR3 DNA sequence: TGTGCCAGCAGCCCGGACCGGCTCGCCTCCTACGAGCAGTACTTC.

CDR3 coding DNA: TGTGCCAGCAGTTTAGGGACTAGCGGGCCTTCGGCCACCGGGGAGCTGTTTTTT. Its translation is CASSLGTSGPSATGELFF. This chain links TRBV28 with TRBJ2-2, with 12 bases matching TRBD2. J gave up 4 bases and V 2 bases, and 8 bases lay outside the gene matches. Germline CDR1 and CDR2: MDHEN and SYDVKM. CDR3 length: 18 amino acids.

This clonotype has more than one count but fewer than ten. The V gene is TRBV9, the J gene TRBJ2-5, with D tentatively TRBD2 (6 bases). Between the trimmed V and J ends, which lost 3 bases and 5 bases, there was a span of 20 bases. Germline values: CDR1 SGDLS, CDR2 YYNGEE. This CDR3 is 16 amino acids long. As DNA, the CDR3 is TGTGCCAGCAGCGCCCCACTGACCAGTGGGGGGGAGACCCAGTACTTC. It specifies CASSAPLTSGGETQYF.

This clonotype was observed a few times. This chain joins TRBV7-9 and TRBJ1-1; D uncertain. The length of the CDR3 is 11 residues. The germline V gene has CDR1 SEHNR and CDR2 FQNEAQ (reference sequence). Trimming took 2 bases from V and 5 from J, leaving 3 bases between them. CDR3 sequence reads: CASSLLTEAFF. The CDR3 nucleotides read TGTGCCAGCAGCTTACTTACTGAAGCTTTCTTT.

This clonotype has only a few counts. The chain uses TRBV7-8 and TRBJ1-1; D might be TRBD1 (6 bases). Germline loops: CDR1 SGHVS, CDR2 FQNEAQ. This CDR3 is 14 amino acids long. V shed 8 bases and J shed 1 base, with 14 bases lying between them. The CDR3 sequence is CASLIGGGNTEAFF. The CDR3 region has the DNA TGTGCCAGCTTGATAGGGGGGGGGAACACTGAAGCTTTCTTT. Based on the CDR3 plus reference TRBV7-8 and TRBJ1-1, the full variable domain is GAGVSQSPRYKVAKRGQDVALRCDPISGHVSLFWYQQALGQGPEFLTYFQNEAQLDKSGLPSDRFFAERPEGSVSTLKIQRTQQEDSAVYLCASLIGGGNTEAFFGQGTRLTVV.

The CDR3 loop reads CATSTPSGGPPGTQYF. For the CDR3, the DNA is TGTGCCACCTCTACTCCGAGCGGGGGTCCCCCCGGTACGCAGTATTTT. This chain uses TRBV28 with TRBJ2-3, with 8 nucleotides matching TRBD2. J was trimmed by 8 bases and V by 10 bases; bases with no gene match: 20. CDR1 and CDR2 (germline): MDHEN, SYDVKM. This CDR3 comprises 16 residues.

Many counts were recorded for this clonotype. The chain has TRBV29-1 and TRBJ2-5; D may be TRBD1 (6 bases). Trimming took 5 bases from V and 2 from J, leaving 12 bases between them. CDR1 and CDR2 from the germline V gene are SQVTM and ANQGSEA. This CDR3 is built from 13 residues. CDR3 amino acids: CSVLRGSQETQYF. DNA of the CDR3: TGCAGCGTTTTGAGGGGGTCGCAAGAGACCCAGTACTTC.

In this sample, this clonotype turned up many times. This chain uses TRBV12-3 or TRBV12-4 with TRBJ2-1; TRBD2 agrees at 7 bases. V lost 5 bases to trimming and J lost 8 bases; unmatched junction nucleotides: 9. This CDR3 region has 14 residues. The CDR3 DNA follows: TGTGCCAGCAGTCCGGGTAGCGGGTCCGATGAGCAGTTCTTC. It specifies CASSPGSGSDEQFF.

The gene calls are TRBV14 and TRBJ2-1, with D possibly TRBD2 on 6 matching bases. The CDR3 extends over 18 amino acids. Germline V gene sequence: CDR1 SGHDN, CDR2 FVKESK. Trimming removed 1 base from V and 2 bases from J, with 18 bases in between. The CDR3 loop is CASSQGGSEAGPYNEQFF. The CDR3 coding sequence is TGTGCCAGCAGCCAAGGGGGCTCCGAAGCGGGTCCCTACAATGAGCAGTTCTTC.

This clonotype appeared a few times. The chain is built from TRBV6-2 or TRBV6-3 and TRBJ2-2; possibly TRBD1 for D (5 bases). Germline-derived CDR1 and CDR2 are MNHEY and SVGEGT. The CDR3 is made up of 17 amino acids. V lost 8 bases and J lost 2, with 21 bases in between. Here the CDR3 DNA reads TGTGCCAGCCGCTACTCCACGGACACGGACAACACCGGGGAGCTGTTTTTT. Protein sequence: CASRYSTDTDNTGELFF.

The CDR3 region is CASSQVGGDSSYEQYF. As DNA, the CDR3 is TGCGCCAGCAGCCAAGTCGGTGGGGACAGCTCCTACGAGCAGTACTTC. The chain links TRBV4-1 to TRBJ2-7; 7 bases are a match to TRBD1. The J segment lost 0 bases and the V segment lost 1 base, leaving 6 bases of the junction unmatched. CDR3 length: 16 residues. The germline gives CDR1 MGHRA, CDR2 YSYEKL.

The rearrangement uses TRBV6-1 and TRBJ2-3, with D possibly being TRBD1 or TRBD2 (5 bases each). This CDR3 is built from 12 residues. Deletions cut 8 bases from V and 0 bases from J, with 6 bases between. In germline, CDR1 is MNHNS, CDR2 SASEGT. The chain's CDR3 is CASRDSTDTQYF. The CDR3, as DNA: TGTGCCAGCCGGGACAGCACAGATACGCAGTATTTT.

This clonotype was recorded many times. V gene TRBV7-9 combines with J gene TRBJ2-7; tentatively, D is TRBD2 (6 bases). Deletions cut 0 bases from V and 3 bases from J, with 6 bases between. Germline assignment: CDR1 SEHNR and CDR2 FQNEAQ (reference sequence). CDR3 length: 13 residues. CDR3 sequence reads: CASSLAGGYEQYF. CDR3 in DNA: TGTGCCAGCAGCTTAGCGGGAGGCTACGAGCAGTACTTC.

The V call is TRBV30, the J call TRBJ2-2; D not resolved. CDR3 length: 10 residues. Germline V gene lookup returns CDR1 GTSNPN and CDR2 SVGIG (reference sequence). V lost 5 bases to trimming and J lost 7 bases, with 5 bases between them. The CDR3 loop is CAWESGELFF. DNA of the CDR3: TGTGCCTGGGAGAGCGGGGAGCTGTTTTTT.

The J gene is TRBJ2-5, the V gene TRBV6-1, with 14 bases that match TRBD2. Germline V gene data show CDR1 as MNHNS and CDR2 as SASEGT. This CDR3 contains 16 residues. J gave up 5 bases and V 5 bases, and 7 bases lay outside the gene matches. The CDR3 sequence is CASSQGLAGAWETQYF. The CDR3 DNA reads TGTGCCAGCAGTCAGGGACTAGCGGGGGCCTGGGAGACCCAGTACTTC.

A few counts support this clonotype. This rearrangement joins TRBV7-8 to TRBJ2-7, with D unclear. CDR3 length: 13 residues. Germline loops: CDR1 SGHVS, CDR2 FQNEAQ. Trimming cost V 3 bases and J 4 bases, with 10 bases left between them. The CDR3 DNA sequence: TGTGCCAGCAGCTTCGCTCTGACATACGAGCAGTACTTC. Translation gives CASSFALTYEQYF.

This clonotype was found many times. The chain recombines TRBV5-1 with TRBJ2-2; D perhaps matches TRBD2 (6 bases). The V end lost 3 bases, the J end lost 6 bases, and 9 bases lay between the germline ends. CDR1 and CDR2 from the germline V gene are SGHRS and YFSETQ. The CDR3 loop spans 13 amino acids. CDR3: CASSSGLAGELFF. The CDR3 coding sequence is TGCGCCAGCAGCTCGGGACTTGCCGGGGAGCTGTTTTTT.

The chain employs TRBV11-1 and TRBJ2-7; 8 bases are shared with TRBD1. Per the germline V gene, CDR1 is SGHAT and CDR2 is FQDESV (reference sequence). This CDR3 is 14 amino acids long. Losses at the gene ends were 5 bases for V and 4 bases for J; bases not matched to a gene: 7. CDR3 sequence reads: CASSSRQGKYEQYF. The CDR3 DNA follows: TGTGCCAGCAGCAGCCGACAGGGGAAATACGAGCAGTACTTC.

This clonotype was seen at least ten times. This chain joins TRBV12-3 or TRBV12-4 and TRBJ2-1; 7 bases are a match to TRBD2. With V trimmed by 8 bases and J by 8 bases, 6 bases remained unmatched. This CDR3 comprises 12 residues. DNA of the CDR3: TGTGCCAGCGGACTAGACCTCGATGAGCAGTTCTTC. It is translated as CASGLDLDEQFF.

The chain links TRBV5-1 to TRBJ2-7; D gene uncertain. This CDR3 is 14 amino acids long. Germline V gene data show CDR1 as SGHRS and CDR2 as YFSETQ. Deletions cut 5 bases from V and 7 bases from J, with 19 bases between. The CDR3 DNA sequence: TGCGCCAGCAGTCGGGCAACCCTTGGCGGAGAGCAGTACTTC. Translating gives CASSRATLGGEQYF.

This clonotype has just a few counts. This sequence joins TRBV3-1 and TRBJ2-1; unclear D gene. The CDR3 extends over 17 amino acids. CDR1 and CDR2 (germline): LGHDT, YNNKEL (reference sequence). V was cut by 4 bases and J by 3 bases, with 19 bases left in between. The CDR3 DNA reads TGTGCCAGCAGCCGACCTTCTGAGGTGGAAGTCTACAATGAGCAGTTCTTC. Protein sequence: CASSRPSEVEVYNEQFF.

This clonotype was counted between two and nine times. This sequence joins TRBV7-9 and TRBJ2-4; possible D gene TRBD2, 5 bases. The V gene lost 4 bases and the J gene lost 8 bases, with 9 bases spanning the gap. CDR1 SEHNR and CDR2 FQNEAQ come from the germline V gene (reference sequence). CDR3 size: 12 residues. CDR3 amino acids: CASSSGSDIQYF. The CDR3 nucleotides are TGTGCCAGCAGCTCGGGGTCCGACATTCAGTACTTC.

The CDR3 is CASSNSQPQHF. CDR3 DNA sequence: TGTGCCAGCAGTAATTCCCAGCCCCAGCATTTT. This chain links TRBV12-3 or TRBV12-4 with TRBJ1-5, with unresolved D. The CDR3 consists of 11 residues. V lost 5 bases to trimming and J lost 7 bases, with 6 bases between them.

This clonotype has a count of ten or more. This sequence joins TRBV29-1 and TRBJ1-1, with D uncertain. The germline V gene has CDR1 SQVTM and CDR2 ANQGSEA. This CDR3 is 12 amino acids long. V was trimmed by 2 bases and J by 0 bases, leaving 4 bases between them. CDR3 bases: TGCAGCGTTGAACTCATGAACACTGAAGCTTTCTTT. This sequence encodes CSVELMNTEAFF.

At least ten counts were recorded for this clonotype. The CDR3 bases are TGTGCCAGCAGTTTACAACCACCCCGGGTGGATCAGCCCCAGCATTTT. Its translation: CASSLQPPRVDQPQHF. The V call is TRBV12-3 or TRBV12-4, the J call TRBJ1-5, with no clear D. This CDR3 region has 16 residues. Trimming removed 2 bases from V and 5 bases from J, with 16 bases in between.

This clonotype was observed a handful of times. This chain links TRBV4-1 with TRBJ2-1; D gene unclear. Germline CDR1 MGHRA, CDR2 YSYEKL. The CDR3 runs to 13 residues. V lost 1 base to trimming and J lost 8 bases, with 9 bases between them. Here the CDR3 DNA reads TGCGCCAGCAGCCAAGCCGAGGCGCATGAGCAGTTCTTC. Protein sequence: CASSQAEAHEQFF.